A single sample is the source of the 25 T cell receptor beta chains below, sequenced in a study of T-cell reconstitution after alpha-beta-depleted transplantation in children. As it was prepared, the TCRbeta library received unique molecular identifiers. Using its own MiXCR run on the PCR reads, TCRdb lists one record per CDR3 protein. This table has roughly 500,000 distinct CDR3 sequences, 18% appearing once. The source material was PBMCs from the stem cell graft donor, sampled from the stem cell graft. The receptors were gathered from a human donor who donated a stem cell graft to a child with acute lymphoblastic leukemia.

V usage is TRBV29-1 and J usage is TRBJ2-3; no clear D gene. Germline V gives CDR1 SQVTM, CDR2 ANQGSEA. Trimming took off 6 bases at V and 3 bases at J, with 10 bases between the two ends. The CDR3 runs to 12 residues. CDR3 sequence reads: CSVGLITDTQYF. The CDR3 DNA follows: TGCAGCGTGGGCCTCATTACAGATACGCAGTATTTT.

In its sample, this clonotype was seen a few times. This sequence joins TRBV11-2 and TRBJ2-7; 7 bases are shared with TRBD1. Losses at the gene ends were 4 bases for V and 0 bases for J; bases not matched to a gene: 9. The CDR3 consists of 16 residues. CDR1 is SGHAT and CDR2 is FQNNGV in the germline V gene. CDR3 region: CASSSYRGASSYEQYF. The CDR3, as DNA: TGTGCCAGCAGCTCGTACAGGGGTGCGAGCTCCTACGAGCAGTACTTC.

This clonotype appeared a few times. This CDR3 is CASSLMASGYEQYF. Written as DNA, the CDR3 is TGTGCCAGCAGCTTGATGGCTAGCGGCTACGAGCAGTACTTC. V usage is TRBV5-6 and J usage is TRBJ2-7; 7 positions agree with TRBD2. This CDR3 has 14 residues. Per the germline V gene, CDR1 is SGHDT and CDR2 is YYEEEE. V shed 1 base, J shed 3 bases, and the junction held 4 bases outside the gene matches.

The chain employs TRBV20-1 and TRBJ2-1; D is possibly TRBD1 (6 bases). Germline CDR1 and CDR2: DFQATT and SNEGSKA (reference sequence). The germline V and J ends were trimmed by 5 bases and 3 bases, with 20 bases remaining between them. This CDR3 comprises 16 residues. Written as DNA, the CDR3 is TGCAGTGCTCCGATACAGGGTTCGGACGTCTACAATGAGCAGTTCTTC. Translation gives CSAPIQGSDVYNEQFF.

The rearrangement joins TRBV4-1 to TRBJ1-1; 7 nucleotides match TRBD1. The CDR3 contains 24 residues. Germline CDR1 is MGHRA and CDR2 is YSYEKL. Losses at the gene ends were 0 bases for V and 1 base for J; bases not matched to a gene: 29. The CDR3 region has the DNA TGCGCCAGCAGCCAAGATCGTCCCCGAATGGACAGGACAGGTCGTTATATCCAGAACACTGAAGCTTTCTTT. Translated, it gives CASSQDRPRMDRTGRYIQNTEAFF.

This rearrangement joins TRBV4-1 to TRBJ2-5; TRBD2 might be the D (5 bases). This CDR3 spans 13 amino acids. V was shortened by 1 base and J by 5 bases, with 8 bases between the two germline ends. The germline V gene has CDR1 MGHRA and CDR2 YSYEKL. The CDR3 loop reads CASSQVREETQYF. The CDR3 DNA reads TGCGCCAGCAGCCAAGTGAGGGAGGAGACCCAGTACTTC.

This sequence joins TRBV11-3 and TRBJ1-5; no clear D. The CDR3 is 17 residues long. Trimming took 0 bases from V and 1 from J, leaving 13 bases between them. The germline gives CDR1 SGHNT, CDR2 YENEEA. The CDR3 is CASSLERHLGSNQPQHF. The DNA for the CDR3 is TGTGCCAGCAGCTTAGAGAGGCATTTGGGGAGCAATCAGCCCCAGCATTTT.

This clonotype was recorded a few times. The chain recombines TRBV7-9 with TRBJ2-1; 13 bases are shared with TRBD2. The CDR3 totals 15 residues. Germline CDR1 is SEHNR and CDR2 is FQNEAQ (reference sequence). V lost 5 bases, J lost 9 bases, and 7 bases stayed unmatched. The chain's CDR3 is CASSGTSGRGVEQFF. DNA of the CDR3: TGTGCCAGCAGCGGAACTAGCGGGAGGGGCGTTGAGCAGTTCTTC.

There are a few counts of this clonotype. The CDR3 reads CASSSGWGTEAFF. CDR3 coding DNA: TGTGCCAGCAGTTCAGGATGGGGCACTGAAGCTTTCTTT. The genes are TRBV12-3 or TRBV12-4 and TRBJ1-1; D gene ambiguous. V was cut by 4 bases and J by 4 bases, with 10 bases left in between. The CDR3 extends over 13 amino acids.

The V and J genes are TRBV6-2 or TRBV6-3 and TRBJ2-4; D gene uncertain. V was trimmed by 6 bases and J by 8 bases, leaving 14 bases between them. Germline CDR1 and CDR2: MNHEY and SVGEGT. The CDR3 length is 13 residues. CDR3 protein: CASSLRAVDIQYF. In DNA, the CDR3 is TGTGCCAGCAGCCTCCGAGCAGTAGACATTCAGTACTTC.

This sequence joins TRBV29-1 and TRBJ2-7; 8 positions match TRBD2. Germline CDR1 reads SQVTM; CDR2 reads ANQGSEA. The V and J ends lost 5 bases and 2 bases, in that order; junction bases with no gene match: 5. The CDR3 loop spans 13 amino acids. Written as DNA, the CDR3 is TGCAGCGTTCTAAGCGGGAGCACCTACGAGCAGTACTTC. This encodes CSVLSGSTYEQYF.

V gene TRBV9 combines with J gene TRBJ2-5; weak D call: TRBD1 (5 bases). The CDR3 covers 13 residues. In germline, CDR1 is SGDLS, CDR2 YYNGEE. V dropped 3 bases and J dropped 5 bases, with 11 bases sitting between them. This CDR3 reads CASSEGNGETQYF. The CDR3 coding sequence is TGTGCCAGCAGCGAGGGGAATGGGGAGACCCAGTACTTC.

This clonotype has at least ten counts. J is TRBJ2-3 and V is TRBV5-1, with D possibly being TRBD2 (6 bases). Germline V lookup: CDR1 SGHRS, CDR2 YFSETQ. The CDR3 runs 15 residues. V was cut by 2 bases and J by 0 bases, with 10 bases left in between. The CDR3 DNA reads TGCGCCAGCAGCTTTAGCGGAGGCAGCACAGATACGCAGTATTTT. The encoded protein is CASSFSGGSTDTQYF.

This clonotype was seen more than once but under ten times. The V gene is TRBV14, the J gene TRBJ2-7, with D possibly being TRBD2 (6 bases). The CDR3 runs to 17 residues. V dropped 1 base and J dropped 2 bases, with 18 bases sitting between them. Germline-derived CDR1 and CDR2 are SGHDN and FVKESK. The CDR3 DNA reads TGTGCCAGCAGCCAAGGCGTCACCCAAGTAGCGGCCTACGAGCAGTACTTC. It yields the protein CASSQGVTQVAAYEQYF.

The CDR3 DNA follows: TGCGCCAGCAGCCAAGATGGCCTTACTGTACCTGGGGACGGGGAGCTGTTTTTT. This encodes CASSQDGLTVPGDGELFF. The J gene is TRBJ2-2, the V gene TRBV4-1; the D is unclear. Germline CDR1 reads MGHRA; CDR2 reads YSYEKL. Trimming cost V 0 bases and J 7 bases, with 21 bases left between them. The CDR3 extends over 18 amino acids.

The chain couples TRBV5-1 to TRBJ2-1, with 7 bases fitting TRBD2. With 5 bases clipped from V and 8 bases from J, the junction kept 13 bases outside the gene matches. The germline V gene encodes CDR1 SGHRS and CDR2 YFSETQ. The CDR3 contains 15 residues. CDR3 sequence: CASRLGLVGIYEQFF. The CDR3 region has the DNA TGCGCCAGCAGATTAGGACTAGTGGGAATATATGAGCAGTTCTTC.

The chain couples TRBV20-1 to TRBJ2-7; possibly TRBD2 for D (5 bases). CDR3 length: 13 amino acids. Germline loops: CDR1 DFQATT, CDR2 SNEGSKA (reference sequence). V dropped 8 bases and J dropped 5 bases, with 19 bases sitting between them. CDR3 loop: CSSSRGPVDEQYF. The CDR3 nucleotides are TGCAGTTCGTCCCGCGGGCCGGTTGACGAGCAGTACTTC.

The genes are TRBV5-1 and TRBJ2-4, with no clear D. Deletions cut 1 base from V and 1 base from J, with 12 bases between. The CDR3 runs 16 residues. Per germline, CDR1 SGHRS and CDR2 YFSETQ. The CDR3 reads CASSLTQRVAKNIQYF. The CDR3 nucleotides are TGCGCCAGCAGCTTGACGCAAAGGGTCGCCAAAAACATTCAGTACTTC.

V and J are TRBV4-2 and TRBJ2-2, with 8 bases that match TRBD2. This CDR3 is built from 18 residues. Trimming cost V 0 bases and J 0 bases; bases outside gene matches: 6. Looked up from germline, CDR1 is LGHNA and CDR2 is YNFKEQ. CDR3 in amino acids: CASSQDIASGSNTGELFF. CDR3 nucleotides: TGTGCCAGCAGCCAAGATATTGCTAGCGGGTCGAACACCGGGGAGCTGTTTTTT.

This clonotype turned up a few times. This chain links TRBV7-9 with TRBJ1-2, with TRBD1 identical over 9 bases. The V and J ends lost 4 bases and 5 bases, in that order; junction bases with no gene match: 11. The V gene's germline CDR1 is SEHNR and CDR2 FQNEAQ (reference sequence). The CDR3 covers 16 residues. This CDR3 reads CASSYHPGQGLYGYTF. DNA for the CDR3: TGTGCCAGCAGCTATCACCCGGGACAGGGACTGTATGGCTACACCTTC. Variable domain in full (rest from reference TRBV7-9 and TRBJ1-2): DTGVSQNPRHKITKRGQNVTFRCDPISEHNRLYWYRQTLGQGPEFLTYFQNEAQLEKSRLLSDRFSAERPKGSFSTLEIQRTEQGDSAMYLCASSYHPGQGLYGYTFGSGTRLTVV.

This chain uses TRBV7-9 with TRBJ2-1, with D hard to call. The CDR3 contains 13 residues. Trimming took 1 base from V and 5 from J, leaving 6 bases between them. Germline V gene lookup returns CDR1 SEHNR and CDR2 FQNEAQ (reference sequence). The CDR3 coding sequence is TGTGCCAGCAGCTTAGATACCCACAATGAGCAGTTCTTC. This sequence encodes CASSLDTHNEQFF.

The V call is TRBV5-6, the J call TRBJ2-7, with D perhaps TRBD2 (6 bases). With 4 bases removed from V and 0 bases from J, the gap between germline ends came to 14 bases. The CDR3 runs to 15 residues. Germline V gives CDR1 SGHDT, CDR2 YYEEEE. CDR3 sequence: CASSRPAGSSYEQYF. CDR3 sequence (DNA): TGTGCCAGCAGCAGGCCCGCGGGAAGCTCCTACGAGCAGTACTTC. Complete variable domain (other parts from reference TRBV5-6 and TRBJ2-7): DAGVTQSPTHLIKTRGQQVTLRCSPKSGHDTVSWYQQALGQGPQFIFQYYEEEERQRGNFPDRFSGHQFPNYSSELNVNALLLGDSALYLCASSRPAGSSYEQYFGPGTRLTVT.

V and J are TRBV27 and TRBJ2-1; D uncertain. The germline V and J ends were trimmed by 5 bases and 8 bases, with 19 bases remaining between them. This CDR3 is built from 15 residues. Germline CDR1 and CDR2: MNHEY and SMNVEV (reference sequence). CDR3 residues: CASSVPSAAPDEQFF. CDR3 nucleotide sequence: TGTGCCAGCAGTGTCCCTTCGGCTGCCCCCGATGAGCAGTTCTTC.

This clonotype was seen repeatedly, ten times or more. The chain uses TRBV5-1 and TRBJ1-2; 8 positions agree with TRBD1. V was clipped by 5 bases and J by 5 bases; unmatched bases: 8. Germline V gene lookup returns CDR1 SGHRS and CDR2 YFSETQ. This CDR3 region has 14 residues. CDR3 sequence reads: CASSIQGASYGYTF. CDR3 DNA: TGCGCCAGCAGTATCCAGGGGGCGTCTTATGGCTACACCTTC.

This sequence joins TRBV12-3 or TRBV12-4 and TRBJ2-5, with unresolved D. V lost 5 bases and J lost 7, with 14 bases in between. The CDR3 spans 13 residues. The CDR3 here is CASSDWERWTQYF. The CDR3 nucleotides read TGTGCCAGCAGTGACTGGGAAAGGTGGACCCAGTACTTC.